The 9 T cell receptor beta chains listed next were all sequenced from one sample in a study of T cell responses to AZD1222 COVID-19 vaccine. TCRdb keeps only in-frame clones here, not all; method: immunoSEQ multiplex PCR. The data show about 97,000 clones, 88% seen once. Material: peripheral blood, obtained on day 0 of AZD1222 vaccination. The receptors originated from an adult in good health.

This clone was seen more than once but under ten times. The chain uses TRBV4-2 and TRBJ2-7; TRBD1 matches at 10 bases. Germline trimming cut 1 base from V and 4 bases from J; bases unmatched to any gene: 4. The CDR3 is 15 residues long. CDR1 is LGHNA, CDR2 YNFKEQ, per germline. CDR3 residues: CASSQAGTGVYEQYF. DNA for the CDR3: TGTGCCAGCAGCCAAGCCGGGACAGGGGTATACGAGCAGTACTTC.

V usage is TRBV7-9 and J usage is TRBJ1-1; D remains unclear. Germline CDR1 reads SEHNR; CDR2 reads FQNEAQ (reference sequence). The V gene lost 3 bases and the J gene lost 7 bases, with 12 bases spanning the gap. This CDR3 has 13 residues. The CDR3 coding sequence is TGTGCCAGCAGCTTGGCACAGCCCGGTGAAGCTTTCTTT. It codes for CASSLAQPGEAFF.

This chain connects TRBV28 to TRBJ2-1; D unresolved. With 10 bases removed from V and 5 bases from J, the gap between germline ends came to 3 bases. This CDR3 contains 9 residues. Per germline, CDR1 MDHEN and CDR2 SYDVKM. The DNA of the CDR3 is TGTGCCATGGACAATGAGCAGTTCTTC. It encodes CAMDNEQFF. The full variable domain, completed using reference TRBV28 and TRBJ2-1, is DVKVTQSSRYLVKRTGEKVFLECVQDMDHENMFWYRQDPGLGLRLIYFSYDVKMKEKGDIPEGYSVSREKKERFSLILESASTNQTSMYLCAMDNEQFFGPGTRLTVL.

The chain has TRBV6-5 and TRBJ2-7; D ambiguous. The V end lost 2 bases, the J end lost 2 bases, and 7 bases lay between the germline ends. The CDR3 is 13 amino acids. From germline, CDR1 is MNHEY and CDR2 SVGAGI. The CDR3 loop reads CASSYVGAYEQYF. In nucleotides, the CDR3 is TGTGCCAGCAGTTACGTCGGAGCCTACGAGCAGTACTTC.

This chain uses TRBV27 with TRBJ1-2, with 9 bases matching TRBD1. Germline V gives CDR1 MNHEY, CDR2 SMNVEV (reference sequence). This CDR3 has 18 residues. Germline trimming cut 2 bases from V and 4 bases from J; bases unmatched to any gene: 14. The CDR3 reads CASSLGTGGGPGAYGYTF. The DNA of the CDR3 is TGTGCCAGCAGTTTAGGAACAGGGGGCGGGCCGGGGGCCTATGGCTACACCTTC.

This clone occurred once. The chain recombines TRBV7-9 with TRBJ1-5; D uncertain. Germline V gene sequence: CDR1 SEHNR, CDR2 FQNEAQ (reference sequence). The CDR3 runs to 15 residues. The V end lost 3 bases, the J end lost 0 bases, and 9 bases lay between the germline ends. CDR3 protein: CASSLDWDSNQPQHF. As DNA, the CDR3 is TGTGCCAGCAGCTTGGATTGGGATAGCAATCAGCCCCAGCATTTT.

The rearrangement uses TRBV10-3 and TRBJ1-1, with D hard to call. The V gene lost 4 bases and the J gene lost 7 bases, with 10 bases spanning the gap. Germline V lookup: CDR1 ENHRY, CDR2 SYGVKD. This CDR3 comprises 12 residues. CDR3 protein: CAISGVPDEAFF. CDR3 nucleotides: TGTGCCATCAGTGGTGTACCCGATGAAGCTTTCTTT.

The rearrangement links TRBV5-6 to TRBJ1-1, with 7 bases matching TRBD1. The trim removed 4 bases at V and 10 bases at J, leaving 10 bases unmatched. The CDR3 runs to 13 residues. CDR1 SGHDT and CDR2 YYEEEE come from the germline V gene. The CDR3 DNA follows: TGTGCCAGCAGCATAGGGACAGAGCGATCAGCTTTCTTT. Protein sequence: CASSIGTERSAFF.

The chain joins TRBV6-1 to TRBJ1-6, with TRBD1 matching over 9 bases. With 5 bases clipped from V and 9 bases from J, the junction kept 8 bases outside the gene matches. Germline V gives CDR1 MNHNS, CDR2 SASEGT. CDR3 size: 15 residues. CDR3 protein: CASSTGQGFGSPLHF. The CDR3 DNA is TGTGCCAGCAGTACGGGACAGGGTTTTGGTTCACCCCTCCACTTT.